These T cell receptor beta chains were read from a single sample in a study of CD8+ T cells in alopecia areata. TCRdb's copy holds only in-frame clones and misses some; the assay was immunoSEQ multiplex PCR. Of 250,000 to 350,000 clones in the sample, about 62% were seen once. This specimen consisted of CD4+ T cells sorted from blood, obtained at week 52, from a patient treated with tofacitinib. These receptors all stem from a human donor with alopecia areata. The CDR3 runs from the conserved cysteine through the conserved F or W. Fields, in order: clone size, D gene, V gene, J gene, CDR3 DNA, CDR3 protein. A D gene is named only where the DNA matches it firmly. Part of the rows lack a size; the others show once, few, many or a class for expanded clones.

abundance: .
d_gene: .
v_gene: TRBV6-1
j_gene: TRBJ1-5
CDR3nt: TGTGCCAGCAGTGCGAACCTAGGTGGGGGGAATCAGCCCCAGCATTTT
CDR3aa: CASSANLGGGNQPQHF

abundance: .
d_gene: .
v_gene: TRBV2
j_gene: TRBJ2-3
CDR3nt: TGTGCCAGCCCACTCGGGGATACGCAGTATTTT
CDR3aa: CASPLGDTQYF

abundance: .
d_gene: .
v_gene: TRBV29-1
j_gene: TRBJ2-5
CDR3nt: TGCAGCGTGGGGGGTCCGGAGACCCAGTACTTC
CDR3aa: CSVGGPETQYF

abundance: few
d_gene: .
v_gene: TRBV30
j_gene: TRBJ1-1
CDR3nt: TGTGCCTGCTGGGACGGGAACACTGAAGCTTTCTTT
CDR3aa: CACWDGNTEAFF

abundance: .
d_gene: .
v_gene: TRBV5-1
j_gene: TRBJ2-1
CDR3nt: TGCGCCAGCAGCTTACAGGGTATGAACAATGATGAGCAGTTCTTC
CDR3aa: CASSLQGMNNDEQFF

abundance: .
d_gene: TRBD2
v_gene: TRBV10-3
j_gene: TRBJ2-5
CDR3nt: TGTGCCATCAGTGAGTCTAGCGGGGTACGCCAAGAGACCCAGTACTTC
CDR3aa: CAISESSGVRQETQYF

abundance: .
d_gene: TRBD2
v_gene: TRBV4-3
j_gene: TRBJ2-3
CDR3nt: TGCGCCAGCAGCCAAGCCCCGGCTGCGCGGGGGTTGACAGATACGCAGTATTTT
CDR3aa: CASSQAPAARGLTDTQYF

abundance: .
d_gene: .
v_gene: TRBV9
j_gene: TRBJ2-2
CDR3nt: TGTGCCAGCAGCACGACAGGGAACACCGGGGAGCTGTTTTTT
CDR3aa: CASSTTGNTGELFF

abundance: .
d_gene: TRBD1
v_gene: TRBV18
j_gene: TRBJ2-5
CDR3nt: TGTGCCAGCTCACCCGTCACCCGGGACAGGGAGACCCAGTACTTC
CDR3aa: CASSPVTRDRETQYF

abundance: once
d_gene: .
v_gene: TRBV20-1
j_gene: TRBJ1-1
CDR3nt: TGCAGCACGAGGTCCACTGAAGCTTTCTTT
CDR3aa: CSTRSTEAFF

abundance: .
d_gene: .
v_gene: TRBV29-1
j_gene: TRBJ2-1
CDR3nt: TGCAGCGTTGACGGCTACCCGCTGAATGAGCAGTTCTTC
CDR3aa: CSVDGYPLNEQFF

abundance: .
d_gene: .
v_gene: TRBV6-6
j_gene: TRBJ1-2
CDR3nt: TGTGCCAGCAGTTACGACAAAAACTATGGCTACACCTTC
CDR3aa: CASSYDKNYGYTF

abundance: .
d_gene: .
v_gene: TRBV7-8
j_gene: TRBJ2-7
CDR3nt: TGTGCCAGCGGTTACAGGCGCGACCACGAGCAGTACTTC
CDR3aa: CASGYRRDHEQYF

abundance: few
d_gene: TRBD2
v_gene: TRBV6-5
j_gene: TRBJ2-7
CDR3nt: TGTGCCAGCAGTTCCTCTAGCGGGGGCTCCTACGAGCAGTACTTC
CDR3aa: CASSSSSGGSYEQYF

abundance: once
d_gene: .
v_gene: TRBV5-1
j_gene: TRBJ2-3
CDR3nt: TGCGCCAGCAGTGTGGATGTCTACACAGATACGCAGTATTTT
CDR3aa: CASSVDVYTDTQYF

abundance: once
d_gene: .
v_gene: TRBV5-6
j_gene: TRBJ2-7
CDR3nt: TGTGCCAGCAGCGTCGGCCCCTACGAGCAGTACTTC
CDR3aa: CASSVGPYEQYF

abundance: once
d_gene: .
v_gene: TRBV30
j_gene: TRBJ2-7
CDR3nt: TGTGCCTGGAGGAAACCGGCCTCAGGGATGGAGCAGTACTTC
CDR3aa: CAWRKPASGMEQYF

abundance: .
d_gene: .
v_gene: TRBV5-4
j_gene: TRBJ2-7
CDR3nt: TGTGCCAGCAGCCCGGTCCCAGGGAGATCCTCCGAGCAGTACTTC
CDR3aa: CASSPVPGRSSEQYF

abundance: few
d_gene: .
v_gene: TRBV10-3
j_gene: TRBJ1-6
CDR3nt: TGTGCCATCAGTGAGTCGATGGAAGGAAGCGGTAATTCACCCCTCCACTTT
CDR3aa: CAISESMEGSGNSPLHF

abundance: .
d_gene: TRBD1
v_gene: TRBV29-1
j_gene: TRBJ1-1
CDR3nt: TGCAGCGTTCGTTTGTCCAGGGGGCTCACTGAAGCTTTCTTT
CDR3aa: CSVRLSRGLTEAFF

abundance: .
d_gene: .
v_gene: TRBV30
j_gene: TRBJ1-1
CDR3nt: TGTGCCTGGAGTCCTCGGGGCAGTGGAGCTTTCTTT
CDR3aa: CAWSPRGSGAFF

abundance: .
d_gene: .
v_gene: TRBV9
j_gene: TRBJ2-5
CDR3nt: TGTGCCAGCAGCGTATCTCCACTAGCAGAAGAGACCCAGTACTTC
CDR3aa: CASSVSPLAEETQYF

abundance: few
d_gene: TRBD1
v_gene: TRBV5-1
j_gene: TRBJ2-7
CDR3nt: TGCGCCAGCAGCTTGGAGGGACAGCCCTACGAGCAGTACTTC
CDR3aa: CASSLEGQPYEQYF

abundance: .
d_gene: .
v_gene: TRBV4-1
j_gene: TRBJ2-3
CDR3nt: TGCGCCAGCAGCCAAGAAATGTCCACAGATACGCAGTATTTT
CDR3aa: CASSQEMSTDTQYF

abundance: .
d_gene: .
v_gene: TRBV29-1
j_gene: TRBJ2-5
CDR3nt: TGCAGCGTTGAAGCTGGGGGCCTCGCTCGGACCCAGTACTTC
CDR3aa: CSVEAGGLARTQYF

abundance: .
d_gene: .
v_gene: TRBV6-6
j_gene: TRBJ2-5
CDR3nt: TGTGCCAGCAGTTACTCGAGCGCCTCCCCTAGGGAGACCCAGTACTTC
CDR3aa: CASSYSSASPRETQYF

abundance: once
d_gene: TRBD1
v_gene: TRBV29-1
j_gene: TRBJ2-2
CDR3nt: TGCAGCGTTGGGGACAGGGGCTTAGGCGGGGAGCTGTTTTTT
CDR3aa: CSVGDRGLGGELFF